A single sample is the source of the 22 T cell receptor beta chains below, sequenced in a study of Tregs in tolerant kidney transplant recipients. Profiled with immunoSEQ multiplex PCR; TCRdb holds only in-frame clones, not every one. The data show some 50,000 clones, about nine tenths seen once. Related graft donors supplied nonmyeloablative bone marrow transplants, and mixed chimerism was transient. Here the sequenced sample was CD8+ T cells from blood (PBMCs), taken 12 months after the transplant. These receptors were collected from a human patient who received a combined kidney and bone marrow transplant. Certain T cells may be donor cells from the graft.

The chain has TRBV7-3 and TRBJ2-1; 9 bases are a match to TRBD2. The V gene end was trimmed by 0 bases and the J gene end by 7 bases; junction bases not matched to a gene: 10. The CDR3 spans 17 residues. Germline values: CDR1 SGHTA, CDR2 FQGTGA. In DNA form, the CDR3 reads TGTGCCAGCAGCTTAACTAGGGGGCGGGAGGGCCTAAATGAGCAGTTCTTC. It translates to CASSLTRGREGLNEQFF.

J is TRBJ2-7 and V is TRBV7-9, with 10 positions matching TRBD1. CDR1 and CDR2 from the germline V gene are SEHNR and FQNEAQ (reference sequence). This CDR3 contains 14 residues. J was trimmed by 7 bases and V by 5 bases; bases with no gene match: 8. The CDR3 is CASSPGTGVREQYF. The CDR3 DNA reads as TGTGCCAGCAGCCCCGGGACAGGGGTTCGGGAGCAGTACTTC.

The chain has TRBV25-1 and TRBJ1-2; 7 bases map to TRBD1. J was trimmed by 3 bases and V by 1 base; bases with no gene match: 5. This CDR3 has 15 residues. Germline lookup yields CDR1 MGHDK and CDR2 SYGVNS. The CDR3 region has the DNA TGTGCCAGCAGTGAATGGAGAACAGGGGACTATGGCTACACCTTC. This encodes CASSEWRTGDYGYTF.

The genes are TRBV4-3 and TRBJ2-6, with D possibly being TRBD2 (6 bases). The CDR3 is 16 amino acids. V lost 4 bases and J lost 4, with 14 bases in between. CDR1 and CDR2 (germline): LGHNA, YSLEER. The CDR3 DNA reads TGCGCCAGCAGCCCCCTCGGGGCGGGAGGGGCCAACGTCCTGACTTTC. Translation gives CASSPLGAGGANVLTF.

The chain combines TRBV6-6 with TRBJ2-7; D is ambiguous. Germline CDR1 MNHNY, CDR2 SVGAGI (reference sequence). The CDR3 extends over 12 amino acids. Trimming removed 2 bases from V and 4 bases from J, with 6 bases in between. CDR3 sequence (DNA): TGTGCCAGCAGTTACAGCCTTTACGAGCAGTACTTC. Its protein product is CASSYSLYEQYF.

V and J are TRBV7-9 and TRBJ1-6, with D possibly TRBD1 on 5 matching bases. Germline V CDR1 and CDR2: SEHNR, FQNEAQ (reference sequence). Trimming stripped 2 bases from V and 2 bases from J, with 10 bases between. This CDR3 contains 16 residues. In nucleotides, the CDR3 is TGTGCCAGCAGCTTAAATGGGGCTGCCTATAATTCACCCCTCCACTTT. Residues: CASSLNGAAYNSPLHF. The whole variable domain, filled in from reference TRBV7-9 and TRBJ1-6, reads DTGVSQNPRHKITKRGQNVTFRCDPISEHNRLYWYRQTLGQGPEFLTYFQNEAQLEKSRLLSDRFSAERPKGSFSTLEIQRTEQGDSAMYLCASSLNGAAYNSPLHFGNGTRLTVT.

The rearrangement uses TRBV9 and TRBJ2-7; D possibly corresponds to TRBD1 (7 bases). The CDR3 has 16 residues. In germline, CDR1 is SGDLS, CDR2 YYNGEE. With 0 bases removed from V and 6 bases from J, the gap between germline ends came to 19 bases. This chain's CDR3 is CASSVAGGGGSGEQYF. CDR3 bases: TGTGCCAGCAGCGTAGCTGGAGGGGGCGGTTCGGGCGAGCAGTACTTC. Full variable domain (missing parts from reference TRBV9 and TRBJ2-7): DSGVTQTPKHLITATGQRVTLRCSPRSGDLSVYWYQQSLDQGLQFLIQYYNGEERAKGNILERFSAQQFPDLHSELNLSSLELGDSALYFCASSVAGGGGSGEQYFGPGTRLTVT.

This chain connects TRBV6-6 to TRBJ1-2; the D is unclear. V lost 6 bases to trimming and J lost 4 bases, with 9 bases between them. The CDR3 covers 12 residues. Germline V CDR1 and CDR2: MNHNY, SVGAGI (reference sequence). CDR3 protein: CASSPGGYGYTF. The CDR3 DNA reads as TGTGCCAGCAGCCCCGGAGGCTATGGCTACACCTTC.

This chain links TRBV15 with TRBJ2-7; 8 bases fit TRBD1. V gave up 5 bases and J gave up 3 bases; unmatched junction bases: 12. Germline V gene lookup returns CDR1 LNHNV and CDR2 YYDKDF (reference sequence). The CDR3 covers 16 residues. The CDR3 coding sequence is TGTGCCACCAGCGCTTCGACAGGGGCGGGATTCTACGAGCAGTACTTC. This sequence encodes CATSASTGAGFYEQYF.

The genes are TRBV7-2 and TRBJ2-7, with TRBD1 matching over 12 bases. J was trimmed by 2 bases and V by 0 bases; bases with no gene match: 2. CDR3 length equals 16 residues. CDR1 is SGHTA and CDR2 is FQGNSA in the germline V gene. The CDR3 DNA follows: TGTGCCAGCAGCTTAGCGGGGACAGGGGGCGCCTACGAGCAGTACTTC. Translating gives CASSLAGTGGAYEQYF.

This chain joins TRBV6-5 and TRBJ2-3; 12 bases fit TRBD2. The length of the CDR3 is 15 residues. CDR1 MNHEY and CDR2 SVGAGI come from the germline V gene. Trimming removed 3 bases from V and 4 bases from J; junction bases left unmatched: 2. The CDR3 region has the DNA TGTGCCAGCAGTTATGGACTAGCGGGGTCAGATACGCAGTATTTT. Translating gives CASSYGLAGSDTQYF.

The rearrangement links TRBV11-3 to TRBJ2-4; TRBD1 matches 10 bases. The germline gives CDR1 SGHNT, CDR2 YENEEA. The length of the CDR3 is 14 residues. Germline trimming cut 5 bases from V and 5 bases from J; bases unmatched to any gene: 3. The CDR3 spells CASSPGTGENIQYF. CDR3 in DNA: TGTGCCAGCAGCCCCGGGACAGGGGAAAACATTCAGTACTTC.

V is TRBV27 and J is TRBJ2-3; 9 nucleotides align to TRBD2. Germline V gives CDR1 MNHEY, CDR2 SMNVEV (reference sequence). The CDR3 extends over 17 amino acids. J was trimmed by 0 bases and V by 4 bases; bases with no gene match: 8. The CDR3 sequence: CASSYLAGSISTDTQYF. The CDR3 DNA sequence: TGTGCCAGCAGTTACCTAGCGGGATCAATCAGCACAGATACGCAGTATTTT.

CDR3 nucleotides: TGTGCGCTCGGACCGGGAAATAGCACAGATACGCAGTATTTT. Amino acids: CALGPGNSTDTQYF. The chain is built from TRBV6-5 and TRBJ2-3; D might be TRBD2 (5 bases). The V gene's germline CDR1 is MNHEY and CDR2 SVGAGI. The CDR3 loop spans 14 amino acids.

This clone was counted between two and nine times. This chain links TRBV2 with TRBJ2-7, with 8 bases identical to TRBD2. Germline CDR1 SNHLY, CDR2 FYNNEI. The CDR3 runs 17 residues. Losses at the gene ends were 3 bases for V and 3 bases for J; bases not matched to a gene: 13. CDR3 nucleotide sequence: TGTGCCAGCAGTGACAGGGGAATTAAGCGGGGGAGCTACGAGCAGTACTTC. Protein sequence: CASSDRGIKRGSYEQYF. The whole variable domain, filled in from reference TRBV2 and TRBJ2-7, reads EPEVTQTPSHQVTQMGQEVILRCVPISNHLYFYWYRQILGQKVEFLVSFYNNEISEKSEIFDDQFSVERPDGSNFTLKIRSTKLEDSAMYFCASSDRGIKRGSYEQYFGPGTRLTVT.

The table lists this clone with a count of one. This chain links TRBV4-2 with TRBJ2-5; D may be TRBD2 (5 bases). The CDR3 spans 14 residues. V dropped 2 bases and J dropped 2 bases, with 9 bases sitting between them. CDR1 is LGHNA and CDR2 is YNFKEQ in the germline V gene. CDR3 sequence: CASSQYPGQETQYF. DNA of the CDR3: TGTGCCAGCAGCCAATATCCGGGGCAAGAGACCCAGTACTTC.

The chain uses TRBV5-1 and TRBJ1-1, with 11 bases fitting TRBD1. V gave up 6 bases and J gave up 5 bases; unmatched junction bases: 9. Germline V lookup: CDR1 SGHRS, CDR2 YFSETQ. The CDR3 is made up of 15 amino acids. The CDR3 here is CASMDRGQLGTEAFF. In nucleotides, the CDR3 is TGCGCCAGCATGGACAGGGGGCAGTTAGGTACTGAAGCTTTCTTT.

The chain is built from TRBV4-2 and TRBJ2-7, with TRBD2 matching over 9 bases. The germline gives CDR1 LGHNA, CDR2 YNFKEQ. The CDR3 totals 16 residues. The V gene end was trimmed by 4 bases and the J gene end by 1 base; junction bases not matched to a gene: 8. The CDR3 loop is CASSPPREGLSYEQYF. The DNA for the CDR3 is TGTGCCAGCAGCCCGCCGCGGGAGGGGTTATCCTACGAGCAGTACTTC.

CDR3: CASSLFYNREETQYF. The CDR3 DNA reads TGTGCCAGCAGCTTATTTTATAACAGAGAAGAGACCCAGTACTTC. V is TRBV11-2 and J is TRBJ2-5; D call uncertain. Germline-derived CDR1 and CDR2 are SGHAT and FQNNGV. The CDR3 has 15 residues. Trimming cost V 2 bases and J 3 bases, with 13 bases left between them.

V and J are TRBV19 and TRBJ1-1; D is ambiguous. This CDR3 spans 13 amino acids. The V end lost 4 bases, the J end lost 4 bases, and 10 bases lay between the germline ends. In germline, CDR1 is LNHDA, CDR2 SQIVND (reference sequence). The chain's CDR3 is CASSTREGTEAFF. The CDR3, as DNA: TGTGCCAGTAGTACTAGGGAGGGCACTGAAGCTTTCTTT.

This clone was seen a handful of times. The chain employs TRBV9 and TRBJ2-3; 7 bases are a match to TRBD2. Germline loops: CDR1 SGDLS, CDR2 YYNGEE. The CDR3 contains 15 residues. V was pared by 0 bases and J by 4 bases, with 5 bases of the junction left unmatched. CDR3 in DNA: TGTGCCAGCAGCGTAGCTGAGACTAGCTCAGATACGCAGTATTTT. Translation: CASSVAETSSDTQYF.

The chain has TRBV19 and TRBJ1-5; 8 bases agree with TRBD1. J gave up 5 bases and V 8 bases, and 11 bases lay outside the gene matches. This CDR3 contains 15 residues. Looked up from germline, CDR1 is LNHDA and CDR2 is SQIVND (reference sequence). CDR3 in DNA: TGTGCCAGTGAGGCTTGGACAGGGAGCCATCAGCCCCAGCATTTT. Translation: CASEAWTGSHQPQHF.